The present T cell receptor beta chain was sequenced within a study of shared clonotypes between healthy human individuals. Across the whole study: The donor group consisted of two women and three men, aged 18 to 49.

This clone was counted a single time. Libraries were prepared by immunoSEQ multiplex PCR; TCRdb keeps only in-frame clonotypes and omits some of them. This table has around 1.9 million clones, 93% appearing once. The V gene's germline CDR1 is SGHNT and CDR2 YYREEE (reference sequence). The CDR3 is 14 residues long. V lost 4 bases to trimming and J lost 8 bases; unmatched junction nucleotides: 11. Naive CD8 cells comprised CD45RO-negative, CCR7-positively selected cells, excluding terminally differentiated effector memory CD45RA+ cells. The sequence was collected from a man between 18 and 35 years old in good health. Some clones in this sample may be carry-over from other donors' samples. Material for sequencing was naive CD8+ T cells from PBMCs. The chain links TRBV5-4 to TRBJ1-2; 7 nucleotides match TRBD1. CDR3 in amino acids: CASSRDRGGSGYTF. The CDR3 DNA is TGTGCCAGCAGCCGGGACAGAGGAGGATCCGGCTACACCTTC.